The clone carrying this TCR beta chain came up a few times. Its antigen remains unidentified. The CDR3 is 16 residues long. Trimming took off 6 bases at V and 0 bases at J, with 12 bases between the two ends. This entry belongs to a study of blood T cells in healthy people across ages. A second PCR, run for about 6 to 11 cycles, used a sample-barcoded 5' primer plus a J-beta primer mix. TCRdb called the 5' RACE reads again in MiXCR, with one record for every CDR3 protein. The sample has 600,000 to 1,000,000 distinct CDR3 sequences, 25% seen once. General study results and limits: With age, beta diversity per million T cells declined roughly linearly, significantly by 40.

The same sample was also studied in work on T cells of mothers and their children. That work adds: The study sampled a few healthy Caucasian mothers and their six children.

The sequenced sample was blood. The origin of this receptor is a boy under 18 in good health. This chain joins TRBV12-3 or TRBV12-4 and TRBJ2-6; D remains ambiguous. CDR3 in DNA: TGTGCCAGCAGGAGATACAGAGGCTCTGGGGCCAACGTCCTGACTTTC. This codes for CASRRYRGSGANVLTF.